The sequence of this T cell receptor beta chain was determined in a study of T cell repertoires in ileal Crohn's disease. Data came from immunoSEQ multiplex PCR; TCRdb stores just in-frame clones and leaves some out. The sample yields over 10,000 clones, roughly 80% seen once. Time point defined: neoterminal ileum biopsy at postoperative endoscopy, about 6 months after surgery. V was clipped by 5 bases and J by 4 bases; unmatched bases: 11. The CDR3 extends over 15 amino acids. Germline loops: CDR1 GTSNPN, CDR2 SVGIG (reference sequence). The clonotype originates from an adult with Crohn's disease. The sample taken for sequencing was ileal tissue. The chain recombines TRBV30 with TRBJ2-5, with TRBD1 matching over 9 bases. CDR3 residues: CAWGRTGVGRETQYF. The CDR3 coding sequence is TGTGCCTGGGGGAGGACAGGGGTAGGAAGAGAGACCCAGTACTTC. Using reference TRBV30 and TRBJ2-5 for the parts outside the CDR3, the full variable domain is SQTIHQWPATLVQPVGSPLSLECTVEGTSNPNLYWYRQAAGRGLQLLFYSVGIGQISSEVPQNLSASRPQDRQFILSSKKLLLSDSGFYLCAWGRTGVGRETQYFGPGTRLLVL.